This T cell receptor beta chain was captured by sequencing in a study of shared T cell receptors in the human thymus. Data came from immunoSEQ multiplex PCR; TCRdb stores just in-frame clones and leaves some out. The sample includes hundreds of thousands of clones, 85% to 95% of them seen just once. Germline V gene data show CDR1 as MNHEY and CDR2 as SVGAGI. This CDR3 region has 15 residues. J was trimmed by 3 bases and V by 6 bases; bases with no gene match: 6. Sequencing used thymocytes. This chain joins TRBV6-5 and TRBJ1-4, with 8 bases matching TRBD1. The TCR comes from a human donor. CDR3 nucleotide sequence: TGTGCCAGCAGGCCTAGGACAGGGCCTAATGAAAAACTGTTTTTT. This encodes CASRPRTGPNEKLFF.